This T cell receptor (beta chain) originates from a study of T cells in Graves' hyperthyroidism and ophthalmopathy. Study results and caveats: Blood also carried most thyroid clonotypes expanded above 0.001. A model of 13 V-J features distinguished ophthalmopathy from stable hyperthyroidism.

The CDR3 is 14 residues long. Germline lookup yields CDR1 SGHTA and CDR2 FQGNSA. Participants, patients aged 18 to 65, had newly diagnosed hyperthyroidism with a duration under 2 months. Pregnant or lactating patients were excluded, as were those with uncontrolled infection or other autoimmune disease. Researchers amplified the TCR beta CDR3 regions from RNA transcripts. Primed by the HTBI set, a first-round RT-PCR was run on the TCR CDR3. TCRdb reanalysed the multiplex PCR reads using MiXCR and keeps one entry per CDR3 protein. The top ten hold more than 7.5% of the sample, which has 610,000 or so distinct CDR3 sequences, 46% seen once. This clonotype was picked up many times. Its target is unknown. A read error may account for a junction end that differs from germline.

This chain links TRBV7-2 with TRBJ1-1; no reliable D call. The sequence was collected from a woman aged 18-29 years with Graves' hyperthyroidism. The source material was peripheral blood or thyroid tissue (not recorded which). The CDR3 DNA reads TGTGCCAGCAACTTAAGGGCAGTGAACACTGAAGCTTTCTTT. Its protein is CASNLRAVNTEAFF.